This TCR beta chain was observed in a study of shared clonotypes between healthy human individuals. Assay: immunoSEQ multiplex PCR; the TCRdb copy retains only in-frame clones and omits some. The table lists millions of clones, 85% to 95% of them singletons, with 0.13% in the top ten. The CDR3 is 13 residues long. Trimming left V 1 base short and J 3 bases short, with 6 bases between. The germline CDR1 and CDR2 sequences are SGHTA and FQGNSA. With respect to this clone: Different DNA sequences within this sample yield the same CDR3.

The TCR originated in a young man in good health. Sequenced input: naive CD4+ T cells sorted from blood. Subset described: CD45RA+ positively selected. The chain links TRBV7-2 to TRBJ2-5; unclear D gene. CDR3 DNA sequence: TGTGCCAGCAGCTTAGGTGGGGAAGAGACCCAGTACTTC. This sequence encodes CASSLGGEETQYF.